This T cell receptor beta chain was recovered during a study of lymphopenia after photon versus proton radiotherapy. General observations from the study: Survival link was tested only in deceased patients; proton benefit remains a possibility. After the lymphocyte nadir, photon-treated repertoires showed oligoclonal expansion, especially of CD8+ Temra cells.

Regarding this clone: The antigen remains unidentified.

The CDR3 is made up of 13 amino acids. Trimming took off 5 bases at V and 5 bases at J, with 13 bases between the two ends. CDR1 and CDR2 from the germline V gene are MNHEY and SVGAGI. Using immunoSEQ multiplex PCR, the repertoire was profiled, and TCRdb retains in-frame clones only, with some absent. The sample comprises about 26,000 clones, roughly four fifths of which are singletons, and approximately 3.7% rests with the top ten. The TCR comes from a woman in her fifties or sixties with pancreatic cancer. Here the sequenced sample was peripheral blood, taken from a patient treated with photon-based radiotherapy. The chain recombines TRBV6-5 with TRBJ2-7; D may be TRBD1 or TRBD2 (5 bases each). The DNA of the CDR3 is TGTGCCAGCAGTCTCGGGGCGGCGAACGAGCAGTACTTC. Encoded protein: CASSLGAANEQYF.